A single T cell receptor (beta chain) is shown here with its context. From germline, CDR1 is LNHDA and CDR2 SQIVND (reference sequence). After removal of 3 bases from V and 4 bases from J, the junction contained 9 bases not matched to a gene. The CDR3 totals 16 residues. As processed by the authors: Scientists estimated how many nucleated cells there were by amplifying reference gene primers. Using immunoSEQ multiplex PCR, the repertoire was profiled, and TCRdb retains in-frame clones only, with some absent. V, J and clone size are those of that table, while D and trimming were read from the DNA. The table records 200,000 to 250,000 clones, about 82% of them present only once. The data belong to a study of blood T cell repertoires in COVID-19. At the level of the study: T cells, B-cell-depleted T cells, or PBMCs provided the cDNA or gDNA that served as material.

Sequencing input: peripheral blood. The chain employs TRBV19 and TRBJ1-2; 9 bases match TRBD1. The receptor was isolated from an elderly man with acute or convalescent COVID-19. The CDR3 here is CASSILQDRGLYGYTF. The CDR3 DNA reads as TGTGCCAGTAGTATCTTACAGGACAGGGGCCTCTATGGCTACACCTTC. Drawing the rest from reference TRBV19 and TRBJ1-2, the complete variable domain is DGGITQSPKYLFRKEGQNVTLSCEQNLNHDAMYWYRQDPGQGLRLIYYSQIVNDFQKGDIAEGYSVSREKKESFPLTVTSAQKNPTAFYLCASSILQDRGLYGYTFGSGTRLTVV.